Each of the 11 T cell receptor beta chains below was sequenced from the same sample in a study of blood T cell repertoires in COVID-19. The protocol was immunoSEQ multiplex PCR, while the TCRdb copy is restricted to in-frame clones and leaves out a portion. Among about 270,000 clones, around 89% were seen once, and the ten largest hold 2.4%. Sequencing was done on a sample of PBMCs or T cells enriched from blood (not recorded which). These TCRs come from a woman aged 18 to 35 who had recovered from COVID-19.

The V call is TRBV5-1, the J call TRBJ2-5, with D perhaps TRBD2 (5 bases). The V end was cut by 4 bases, the J end by 1 base, with 8 bases between. This CDR3 comprises 13 residues. The germline V gene has CDR1 SGHRS and CDR2 YFSETQ. CDR3 nucleotides: TGCGCCAGCAGCCGGGCGGGCCAAGAGACCCAGTACTTC. Translation gives CASSRAGQETQYF.

The chain joins TRBV7-2 to TRBJ2-1, with 8 bases that match TRBD2. CDR3 length: 15 residues. CDR1 and CDR2 (germline): SGHTA, FQGNSA. V was pared by 1 base and J by 6 bases, with 5 bases of the junction left unmatched. The chain's CDR3 is CASSLVSGGSNEQFF. The CDR3 bases are TGTGCCAGCAGCTTAGTAAGCGGGGGTTCCAATGAGCAGTTCTTC.

The rearrangement uses TRBV3-1 (or the pseudogene TRBV3-2) and TRBJ1-2; no firm D call. Trimming shortened V by 3 bases and J by 4 bases, and 21 bases separated the two germline ends. The germline V gene encodes CDR1 LGHDT and CDR2 YNNKEL (reference sequence). The CDR3 covers 17 residues. CDR3 sequence reads: CASSQTGDSGLGYGYTF. For the CDR3, the DNA is TGTGCCAGCAGCCAGACCGGGGATTCCGGACTAGGCTATGGCTACACCTTC.

This chain uses TRBV7-6 with TRBJ1-5; D gene ambiguous. The CDR3 loop spans 13 amino acids. Looked up from germline, CDR1 is SGHVS and CDR2 is FNYEAQ. V was shortened by 4 bases and J by 7 bases, with 11 bases between the two germline ends. CDR3: CASSSARGQPQHF. Here the CDR3 DNA reads TGTGCCAGCAGCTCCGCTAGAGGGCAGCCCCAGCATTTT.

This clone appeared once. The chain carries TRBV6-1 and TRBJ1-2, with TRBD1 as a possible D gene (6 bases). The CDR3 totals 15 residues. Germline CDR1 MNHNS, CDR2 SASEGT. Between the trimmed V and J ends, which lost 0 bases and 4 bases, there was a span of 12 bases. The CDR3 region has the DNA TGTGCCAGCAGTGAAGCACAGGGTTTAAGCTATGGCTACACCTTC. This encodes CASSEAQGLSYGYTF.

This chain uses TRBV4-1 with TRBJ2-4; 7 bases align to TRBD1. Germline assignment: CDR1 MGHRA and CDR2 YSYEKL. The CDR3 extends over 14 amino acids. The junction had 12 bases not matched to a gene; V was cut back by 1 base and J by 15 bases. The DNA of the CDR3 is TGCGCCAGCAGCCAAGTAATGTCGGGACAGCCAAGGTACTTC. Its translation: CASSQVMSGQPRYF.

This CDR3 is CASSHTLTGTGIAYEQYF. Here the CDR3 DNA reads TGTGCCAGCAGTCATACCTTAACCGGGACAGGAATTGCCTACGAGCAGTACTTC. The V call is TRBV6-6, the J call TRBJ2-7; 8 bases fit TRBD1. In germline, CDR1 is MNHNY, CDR2 SVGAGI (reference sequence). Trimming removed 5 bases from V and 2 bases from J; junction bases left unmatched: 17. The CDR3 has 18 residues.

V usage is TRBV6-2 or TRBV6-3 and J usage is TRBJ1-1; no definite D call. V shed 2 bases and J shed 3 bases, with 13 bases lying between them. The CDR3 runs to 15 residues. The V gene's germline CDR1 is MNHEY and CDR2 SVGEGT. The CDR3 is CASSYGRGWDTEAFF. In DNA form, the CDR3 reads TGTGCCAGCAGTTACGGGCGGGGTTGGGACACTGAAGCTTTCTTT.

This clone was seen once. The genes are TRBV7-9 and TRBJ2-4; 8 bases map to TRBD1. The CDR3 extends over 14 amino acids. Germline CDR1 reads SEHNR; CDR2 reads FQNEAQ (reference sequence). V lost 2 bases and J lost 7; bases outside the gene matches: 4. This CDR3 reads CASSLTTGVNIQYF. In DNA, the CDR3 is TGTGCCAGCAGCTTAACGACAGGGGTTAACATTCAGTACTTC. Full variable domain (missing parts from reference TRBV7-9 and TRBJ2-4): DTGVSQNPRHKITKRGQNVTFRCDPISEHNRLYWYRQTLGQGPEFLTYFQNEAQLEKSRLLSDRFSAERPKGSFSTLEIQRTEQGDSAMYLCASSLTTGVNIQYFGAGTRLSVL.

The J gene is TRBJ1-1, the V gene TRBV2; 8 bases are shared with TRBD1. The J segment lost 11 bases and the V segment lost 4 bases, leaving 6 bases of the junction unmatched. Germline-derived CDR1 and CDR2 are SNHLY and FYNNEI. This CDR3 is 12 amino acids long. CDR3 nucleotide sequence: TGTGCCAGCAGTGGCCCAGGGGGCCAGGCTTTCTTT. Translation: CASSGPGGQAFF.

The chain combines TRBV5-4 with TRBJ2-3, with TRBD2 matching over 10 bases. The CDR3 has 15 amino acids. The V gene end was trimmed by 4 bases and the J gene end by 4 bases; junction bases not matched to a gene: 6. The germline V gene has CDR1 SGHNT and CDR2 YYREEE (reference sequence). CDR3 sequence: CASSTRLAGADTQYF. The CDR3, as DNA: TGTGCCAGCAGCACCCGACTAGCGGGCGCAGATACGCAGTATTTT.